These T cell receptor beta chains were read from a single sample in a study of patients and donors after allogeneic stem cell transplantation. TCRdb processed the RT-PCR reads anew with MiXCR; each CDR3 protein has one entry. Of about a million distinct CDR3 sequences in the sample, 15% to 20% were seen once. Sequenced input: blood, either unsorted or a sorted T cell fraction (not recorded which). The receptor source for this set is a human donor who was either an allogeneic HSCT recipient or a stem cell or donor lymphocyte infusion donor (not recorded which). It is not recorded whose cells these are; they may come from a transplant donor. Each CDR3 is given with its conserved first and last residue. D genes are given only for firm matches. Some rows have no size entry. The others give once, few or many, or a class for an expanded clone.

clone_size: few
j_call: TRBJ2-1
d_call: TRBD2
v_call: TRBV29-1
cdr3_aa: CSVISGLAGGRSEQFF
cdr3_nt: TGCAGCGTGATCTCTGGACTAGCGGGAGGGCGCAGTGAGCAGTTCTTC

clone_size: .
j_call: TRBJ1-2
d_call: TRBD1
v_call: TRBV7-9
cdr3_aa: CASSPGQGEREGYTF
cdr3_nt: TGTGCCAGCAGCCCCGGACAGGGTGAGAGGGAAGGCTACACCTTC

clone_size: .
j_call: TRBJ1-2
d_call: .
v_call: TRBV12-3/TRBV12-4
cdr3_aa: CASRGGPGYTF
cdr3_nt: TGTGCCAGCAGGGGGGGACCTGGCTACACCTTC

clone_size: few
j_call: TRBJ2-5
d_call: TRBD2
v_call: TRBV13
cdr3_aa: CASSIAGPPRLKTQYF
cdr3_nt: TGTGCCAGCAGCATAGCGGGCCCTCCCAGATTGAAGACCCAGTACTTC

clone_size: .
j_call: TRBJ2-1
d_call: TRBD2
v_call: TRBV9
cdr3_aa: CASSVVRGGYNEQFF
cdr3_nt: TGTGCCAGCAGCGTCGTGCGGGGGGGTTACAATGAGCAGTTCTTC

clone_size: .
j_call: TRBJ2-7
d_call: TRBD2
v_call: TRBV20-1
cdr3_aa: CSARSSGSSYEQYF
cdr3_nt: TGCAGTGCTCGGAGTAGCGGGAGCTCCTACGAGCAGTACTTC

clone_size: .
j_call: TRBJ1-5
d_call: .
v_call: TRBV12-3/TRBV12-4
cdr3_aa: CASSLIRPGRNQPQHF
cdr3_nt: TGTGCCAGCAGTTTAATCCGTCCGGGGAGAAATCAGCCCCAGCATTTT

clone_size: few
j_call: TRBJ2-1
d_call: .
v_call: TRBV6-1
cdr3_aa: CASRTGRKGPYNEQFF
cdr3_nt: TGTGCCAGCAGAACCGGACGGAAGGGCCCTTACAATGAGCAGTTCTTC

clone_size: few
j_call: TRBJ2-7
d_call: TRBD1
v_call: TRBV24-1
cdr3_aa: CATSDSRQGHEQYF
cdr3_nt: TGTGCCACCAGTGATTCCAGACAGGGCCACGAGCAGTACTTC

clone_size: .
j_call: TRBJ2-7
d_call: TRBD1
v_call: TRBV29-1
cdr3_aa: CSVEGQGRVEQYF
cdr3_nt: TGCAGCGTTGAGGGACAGGGCCGAGTAGAGCAGTACTTC

clone_size: many
j_call: TRBJ2-1
d_call: .
v_call: TRBV4-3
cdr3_aa: CASSQEGGGNEQFF
cdr3_nt: TGCGCCAGCAGCCAAGAGGGAGGGGGCAATGAGCAGTTCTTC